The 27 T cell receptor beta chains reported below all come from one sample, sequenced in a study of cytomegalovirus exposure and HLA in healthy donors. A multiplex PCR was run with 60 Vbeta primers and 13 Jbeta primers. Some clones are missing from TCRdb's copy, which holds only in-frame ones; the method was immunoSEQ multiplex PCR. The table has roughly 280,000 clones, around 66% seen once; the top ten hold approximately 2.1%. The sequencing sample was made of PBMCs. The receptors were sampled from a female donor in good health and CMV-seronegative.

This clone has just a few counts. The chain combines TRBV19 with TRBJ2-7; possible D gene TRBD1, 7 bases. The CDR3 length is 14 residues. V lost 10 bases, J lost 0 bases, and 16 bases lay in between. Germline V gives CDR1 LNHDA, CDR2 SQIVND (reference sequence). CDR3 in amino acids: CATRGTAVSYEQYF. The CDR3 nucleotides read TGTGCCACCCGCGGGACAGCTGTCTCCTACGAGCAGTACTTC.

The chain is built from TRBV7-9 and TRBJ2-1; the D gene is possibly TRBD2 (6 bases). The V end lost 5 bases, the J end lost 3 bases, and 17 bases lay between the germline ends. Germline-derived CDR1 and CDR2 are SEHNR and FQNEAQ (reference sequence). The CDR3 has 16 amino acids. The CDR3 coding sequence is TGTGCCAGCAGCAAGAGCCGGGAGAGAGGCTACAATGAGCAGTTCTTC. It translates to CASSKSRERGYNEQFF.

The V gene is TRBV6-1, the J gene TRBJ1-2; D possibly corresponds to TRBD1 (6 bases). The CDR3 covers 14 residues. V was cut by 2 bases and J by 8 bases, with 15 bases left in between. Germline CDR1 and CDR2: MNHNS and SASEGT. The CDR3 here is CASSETLQGYGYTF. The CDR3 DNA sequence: TGTGCCAGCAGTGAAACATTACAGGGATACGGCTACACCTTC.

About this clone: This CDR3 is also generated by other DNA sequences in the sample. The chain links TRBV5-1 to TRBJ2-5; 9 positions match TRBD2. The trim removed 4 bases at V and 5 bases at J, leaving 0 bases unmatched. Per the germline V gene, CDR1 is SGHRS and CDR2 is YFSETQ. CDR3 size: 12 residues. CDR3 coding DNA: TGCGCCAGCAGCCTAGCGGGGGAGACCCAGTACTTC. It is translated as CASSLAGETQYF.

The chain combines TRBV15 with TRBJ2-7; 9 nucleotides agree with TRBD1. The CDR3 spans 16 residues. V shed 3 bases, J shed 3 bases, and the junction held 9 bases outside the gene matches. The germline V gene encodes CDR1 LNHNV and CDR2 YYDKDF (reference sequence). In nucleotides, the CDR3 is TGTGCCACCAGCAGTTTAATGGGACAGGGAGACTACGAGCAGTACTTC. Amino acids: CATSSLMGQGDYEQYF.

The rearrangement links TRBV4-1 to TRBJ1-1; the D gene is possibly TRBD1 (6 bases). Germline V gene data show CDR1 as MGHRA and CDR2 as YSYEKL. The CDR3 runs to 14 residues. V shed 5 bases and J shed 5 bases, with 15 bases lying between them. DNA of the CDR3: TGCGCCAGCAGCTACCTGGACAGTCTGACTGAAGCTTTCTTT. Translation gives CASSYLDSLTEAFF.

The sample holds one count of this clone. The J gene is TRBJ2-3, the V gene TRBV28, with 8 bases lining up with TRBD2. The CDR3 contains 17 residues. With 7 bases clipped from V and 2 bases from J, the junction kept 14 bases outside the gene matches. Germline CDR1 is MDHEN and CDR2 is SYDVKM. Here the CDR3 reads CASTSGRRPIHTDTQYF. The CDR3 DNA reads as TGTGCCAGCACCAGCGGGAGAAGACCAATCCACACAGATACGCAGTATTTT.

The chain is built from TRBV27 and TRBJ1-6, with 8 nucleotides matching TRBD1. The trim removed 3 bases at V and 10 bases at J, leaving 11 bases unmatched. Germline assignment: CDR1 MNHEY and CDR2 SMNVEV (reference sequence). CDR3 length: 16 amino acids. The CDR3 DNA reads TGTGCCAGCAGTTTCGCGTCGGACAGGGCTGGATCACCCCTCCACTTT. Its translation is CASSFASDRAGSPLHF.

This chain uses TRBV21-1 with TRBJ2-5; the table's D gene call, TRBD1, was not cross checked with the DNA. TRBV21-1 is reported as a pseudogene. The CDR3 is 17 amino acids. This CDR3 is CASSKFEGDREEETQYF. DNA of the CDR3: TGTGCCAGCAGCAAATTTGAAGGGGACAGGGAGGAAGAGACCCAGTACTTC.

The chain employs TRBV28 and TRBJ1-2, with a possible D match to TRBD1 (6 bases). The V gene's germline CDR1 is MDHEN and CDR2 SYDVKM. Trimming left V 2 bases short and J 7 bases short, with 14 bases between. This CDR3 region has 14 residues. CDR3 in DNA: TGTGCCAGCAGTTTAGGGGGCTCCTATGGTGGCTACACCTTC. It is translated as CASSLGGSYGGYTF.

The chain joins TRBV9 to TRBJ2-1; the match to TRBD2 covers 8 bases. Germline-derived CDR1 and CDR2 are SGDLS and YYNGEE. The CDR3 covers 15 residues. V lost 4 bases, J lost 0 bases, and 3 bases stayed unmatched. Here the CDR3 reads CASSIGTSSYNEQFF. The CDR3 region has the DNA TGTGCCAGCAGCATAGGGACTAGCTCCTACAATGAGCAGTTCTTC.

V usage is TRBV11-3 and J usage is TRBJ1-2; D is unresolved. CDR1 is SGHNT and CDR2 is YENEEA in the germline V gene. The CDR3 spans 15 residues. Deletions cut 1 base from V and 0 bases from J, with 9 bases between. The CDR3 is CASSLVGISNYGYTF. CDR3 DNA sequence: TGTGCCAGCAGCTTAGTCGGGATTTCTAACTATGGCTACACCTTC.

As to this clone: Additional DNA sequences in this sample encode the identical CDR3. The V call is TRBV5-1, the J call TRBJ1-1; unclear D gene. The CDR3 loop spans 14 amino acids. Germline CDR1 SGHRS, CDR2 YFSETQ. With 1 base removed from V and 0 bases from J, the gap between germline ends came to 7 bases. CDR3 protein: CASSLLDLNTEAFF. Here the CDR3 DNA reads TGCGCCAGCAGCTTGCTAGATTTGAACACTGAAGCTTTCTTT.

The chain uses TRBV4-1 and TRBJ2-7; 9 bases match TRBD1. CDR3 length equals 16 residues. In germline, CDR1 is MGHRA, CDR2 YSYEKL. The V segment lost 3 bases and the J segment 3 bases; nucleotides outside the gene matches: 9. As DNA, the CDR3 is TGCGCCAGCAGCCAGATAGGAGGGACAGGGATCTACGAGCAGTACTTC. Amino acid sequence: CASSQIGGTGIYEQYF.

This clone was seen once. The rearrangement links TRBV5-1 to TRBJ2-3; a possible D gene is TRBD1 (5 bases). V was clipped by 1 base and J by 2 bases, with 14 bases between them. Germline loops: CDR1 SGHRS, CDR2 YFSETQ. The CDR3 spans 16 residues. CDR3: CASSLRVAGSTDTQYF. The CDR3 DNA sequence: TGCGCCAGCAGCTTGAGGGTAGCAGGGTCCACAGATACGCAGTATTTT.

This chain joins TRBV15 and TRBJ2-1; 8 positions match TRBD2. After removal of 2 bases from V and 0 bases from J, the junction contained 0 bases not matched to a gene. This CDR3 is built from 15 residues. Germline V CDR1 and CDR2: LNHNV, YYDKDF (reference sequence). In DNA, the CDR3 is TGTGCCACCAGCAGAACTAGCGGCTCCTACAATGAGCAGTTCTTC. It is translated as CATSRTSGSYNEQFF.

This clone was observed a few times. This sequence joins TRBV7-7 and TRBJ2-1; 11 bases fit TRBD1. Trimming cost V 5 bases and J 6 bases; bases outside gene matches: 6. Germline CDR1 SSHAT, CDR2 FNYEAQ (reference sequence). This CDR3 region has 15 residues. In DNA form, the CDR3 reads TGTGCCAGCAGCATCTACGGGACAGGGGGCAATGAGCAGTTCTTC. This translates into CASSIYGTGGNEQFF.

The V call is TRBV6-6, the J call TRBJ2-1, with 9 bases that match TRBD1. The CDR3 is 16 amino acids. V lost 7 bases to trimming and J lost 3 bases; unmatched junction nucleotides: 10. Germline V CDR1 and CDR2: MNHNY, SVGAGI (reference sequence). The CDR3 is CASTIYETGGYNEQFF. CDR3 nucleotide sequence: TGTGCCAGCACAATCTATGAGACAGGGGGCTACAATGAGCAGTTCTTC.

CDR3 in amino acids: CASSLRLAGAVDEQFF. The CDR3 DNA is TGCGCCAGCAGCTTGAGGCTAGCGGGAGCGGTCGATGAGCAGTTCTTC. The J gene is TRBJ2-1, the V gene TRBV5-1; 10 nucleotides agree with TRBD2. The J segment lost 8 bases and the V segment lost 1 base, leaving 9 bases of the junction unmatched. The V gene's germline CDR1 is SGHRS and CDR2 YFSETQ. The CDR3 has 16 amino acids.

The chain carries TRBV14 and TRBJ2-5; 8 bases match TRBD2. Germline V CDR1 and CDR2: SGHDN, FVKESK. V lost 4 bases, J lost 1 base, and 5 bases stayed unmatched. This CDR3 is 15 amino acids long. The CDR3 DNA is TGTGCCAGCAGCCCGGGACTAGGGTTCCAAGAGACCCAGTACTTC. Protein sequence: CASSPGLGFQETQYF. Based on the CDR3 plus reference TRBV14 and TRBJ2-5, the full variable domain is EAGVTQFPSHSVIEKGQTVTLRCDPISGHDNLYWYRRVMGKEIKFLLHFVKESKQDESGMPNNRFLAERTGGTYSTLKVQPAELEDSGVYFCASSPGLGFQETQYFGPGTRLLVL.

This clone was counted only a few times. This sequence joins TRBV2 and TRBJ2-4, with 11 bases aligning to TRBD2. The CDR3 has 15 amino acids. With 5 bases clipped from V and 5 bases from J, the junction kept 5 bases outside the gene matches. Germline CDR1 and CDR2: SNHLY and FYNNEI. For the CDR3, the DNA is TGTGCCAGCAGTCGACTAGCGGGATCACAAAACATTCAGTACTTC. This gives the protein CASSRLAGSQNIQYF.

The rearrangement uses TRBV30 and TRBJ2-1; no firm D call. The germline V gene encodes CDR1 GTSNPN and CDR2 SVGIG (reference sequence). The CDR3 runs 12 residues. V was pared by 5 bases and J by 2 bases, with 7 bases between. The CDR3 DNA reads TGTGCCTGGGACACAACCTACAATGAGCAGTTCTTC. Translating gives CAWDTTYNEQFF.

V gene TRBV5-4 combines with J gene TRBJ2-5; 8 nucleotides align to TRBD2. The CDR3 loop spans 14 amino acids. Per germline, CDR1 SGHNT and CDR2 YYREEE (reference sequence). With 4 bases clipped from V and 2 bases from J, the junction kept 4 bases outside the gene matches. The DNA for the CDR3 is TGTGCCAGCAGCCCGACTAGCGTTCAAGAGACCCAGTACTTC. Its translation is CASSPTSVQETQYF.

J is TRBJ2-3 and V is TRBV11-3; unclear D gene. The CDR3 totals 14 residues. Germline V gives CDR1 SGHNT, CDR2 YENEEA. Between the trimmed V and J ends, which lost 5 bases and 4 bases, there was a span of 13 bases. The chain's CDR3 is CASSPRTRADTQYF. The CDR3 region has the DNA TGTGCCAGCAGCCCCCGAACCCGGGCAGATACGCAGTATTTT.

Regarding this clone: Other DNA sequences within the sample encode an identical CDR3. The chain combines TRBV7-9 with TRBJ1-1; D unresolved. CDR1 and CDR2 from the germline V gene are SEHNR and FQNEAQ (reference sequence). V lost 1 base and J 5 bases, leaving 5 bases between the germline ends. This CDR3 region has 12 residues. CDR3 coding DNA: TGTGCCAGCAGCTTAGGTAGAACTGAAGCTTTCTTT. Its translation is CASSLGRTEAFF.

CDR3 bases: TGCGCCAGCAGCCAGGCAGTAAACACTGAAGCTTTCTTT. It yields the protein CASSQAVNTEAFF. This chain joins TRBV4-1 and TRBJ1-1; no clear D gene. Trimming removed 3 bases from V and 2 bases from J, with 7 bases in between. The CDR3 is made up of 13 amino acids. The germline V gene encodes CDR1 MGHRA and CDR2 YSYEKL.

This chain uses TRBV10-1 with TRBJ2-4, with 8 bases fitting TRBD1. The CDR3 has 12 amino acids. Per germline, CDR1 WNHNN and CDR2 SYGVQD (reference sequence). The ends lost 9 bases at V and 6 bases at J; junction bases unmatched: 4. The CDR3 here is CARGDRLNIQYF. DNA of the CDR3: TGCGCCAGAGGGGACAGGTTAAACATTCAGTACTTC.